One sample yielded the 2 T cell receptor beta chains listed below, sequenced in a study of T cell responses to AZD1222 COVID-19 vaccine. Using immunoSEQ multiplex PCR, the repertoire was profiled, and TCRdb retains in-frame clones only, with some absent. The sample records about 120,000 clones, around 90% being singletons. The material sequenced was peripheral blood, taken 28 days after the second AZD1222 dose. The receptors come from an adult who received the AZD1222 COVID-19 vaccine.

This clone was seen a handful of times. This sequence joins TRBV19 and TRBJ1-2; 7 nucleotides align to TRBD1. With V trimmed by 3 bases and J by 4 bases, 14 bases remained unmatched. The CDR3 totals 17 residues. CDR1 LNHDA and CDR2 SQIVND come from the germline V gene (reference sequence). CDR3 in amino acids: CASSIASEIGGFYGYTF. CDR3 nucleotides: TGTGCCAGTAGTATCGCGAGTGAAATAGGGGGCTTCTATGGCTACACCTTC.

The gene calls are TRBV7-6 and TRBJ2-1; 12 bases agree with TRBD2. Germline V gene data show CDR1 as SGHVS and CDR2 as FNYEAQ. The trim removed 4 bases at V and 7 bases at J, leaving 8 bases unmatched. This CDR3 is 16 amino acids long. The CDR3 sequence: CASSSRASGRVNEQFF. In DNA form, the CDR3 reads TGTGCCAGCAGCTCCCGGGCTAGCGGGAGGGTAAATGAGCAGTTCTTC.